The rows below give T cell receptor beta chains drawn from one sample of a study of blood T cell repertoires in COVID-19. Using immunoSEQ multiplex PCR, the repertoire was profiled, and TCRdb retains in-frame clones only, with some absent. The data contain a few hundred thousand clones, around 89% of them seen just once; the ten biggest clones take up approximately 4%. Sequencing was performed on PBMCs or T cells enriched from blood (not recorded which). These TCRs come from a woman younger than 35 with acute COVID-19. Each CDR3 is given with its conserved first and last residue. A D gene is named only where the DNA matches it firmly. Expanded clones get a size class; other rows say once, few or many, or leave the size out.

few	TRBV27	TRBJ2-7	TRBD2	CASSLIGAGGPWEQYF	TGTGCCAGCAGTTTAATCGGGGCGGGAGGGCCGTGGGAGCAGTACTTC
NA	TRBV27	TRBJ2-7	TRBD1	CASIRGTGGSYEQYF	TGTGCCAGCATTCGAGGGACAGGAGGTTCCTACGAGCAGTACTTC
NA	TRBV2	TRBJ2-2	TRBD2	CASSELAGGPRTGELFF	TGTGCCAGCAGTGAACTAGCGGGAGGGCCGCGCACCGGGGAGCTGTTTTTT
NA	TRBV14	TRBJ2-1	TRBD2	CASSQAGTSGRFDEQFF	TGTGCCAGCAGCCAAGCCGGGACTAGCGGGAGATTCGATGAGCAGTTCTTC
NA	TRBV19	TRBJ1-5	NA	CASSSNSNQPQHF	TGTGCCAGTAGCTCTAATAGCAATCAGCCCCAGCATTTT
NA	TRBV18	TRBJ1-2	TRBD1	CASSPPSKGAVNYGYTF	TGTGCCAGCTCACCACCCTCGAAGGGGGCGGTTAACTATGGCTACACCTTC
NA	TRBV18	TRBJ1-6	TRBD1	CASSPMQGDYNSPLHF	TGTGCCAGCTCACCGATGCAGGGGGACTATAATTCACCCCTCCACTTT
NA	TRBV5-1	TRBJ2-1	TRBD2	CASSGSSGSPDEQFF	TGCGCCAGCAGCGGTTCTAGCGGGAGTCCCGATGAGCAGTTCTTC
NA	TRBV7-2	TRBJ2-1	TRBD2	CASSWGAGGLDEQFF	TGTGCCAGCAGCTGGGGGGCGGGAGGACTGGATGAGCAGTTCTTC
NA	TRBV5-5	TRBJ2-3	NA	CASSPRGSDTQYF	TGTGCCAGCAGCCCCAGGGGCTCAGATACGCAGTATTTT
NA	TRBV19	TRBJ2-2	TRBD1	CASADTGDTGELFF	TGTGCCAGCGCGGATACAGGGGACACCGGGGAGCTGTTTTTT
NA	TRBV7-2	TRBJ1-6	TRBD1	CASSFRESGGTGFSPLHF	TGTGCCAGCAGCTTTAGGGAATCCGGTGGGACAGGGTTTTCACCCCTCCACTTT
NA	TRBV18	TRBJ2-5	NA	CASSPDTQETQYF	TGTGCCAGCTCGCCGGACACCCAAGAGACCCAGTACTTC
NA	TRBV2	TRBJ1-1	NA	CASRAQVHAGPEAFF	TGTGCCAGCAGAGCTCAGGTCCACGCGGGTCCTGAAGCTTTCTTT
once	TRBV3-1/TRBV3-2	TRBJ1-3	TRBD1	CASSQLTGVGNTIYF	TGTGCCAGCAGCCAACTCACAGGGGTTGGAAACACCATATATTTT